The source of this T cell receptor beta chain is a study of metastatic and nonmetastatic thyroid tumors. Each patient came to thyroid surgery without any prior treatment (of any kind). TCRdb reprocessed the PCR reads using MiXCR. Of tens of thousands of clones detected, roughly 11% appear once; the ten largest clones hold under 25%. There are 18 residues in the CDR3. Germline lookup yields CDR1 MGHRA and CDR2 YSYEKL. Between the trimmed V and J ends, which lost 0 bases and 1 base, there was a span of 18 bases. Specimen: blood. The sequence derives from a female donor with papillary thyroid cancer or a benign thyroid nodule (not recorded which). Some clones in this sample may be carry-over from other donors' samples. V is TRBV4-1 and J is TRBJ1-2; a weak D match, TRBD1 (5 bases). This CDR3 is CASSQDFSDQGNNYGYTF. In DNA, the CDR3 is TGCGCCAGCAGCCAAGATTTTTCGGACCAGGGAAATAACTATGGCTACACCTTC.